The source of this TCR beta chain is a study of cytomegalovirus exposure and HLA in healthy donors (dated by TCRdb to 2016 to 2017). As for the study more broadly: An earlier analysis of about 530 of the donors reported about 280 Gb of sequence data and around 110 million unique TCR beta sequences obtained from about 179 million T cells. About 300 gigabases of sequencing data and 80 million or so unique TCR sequences were included in an early release covering over 600 HLA-typed donors. The genetic ancestry cluster associated with self-reported Caucasian donors included 81% of the 300 to 450 genotyped donors. The aim of the study was to test whether cataloging public T cell receptors could identify signatures of past pathogen exposure. The study used immunosequencing to profile the T cell repertoires of some 600 subjects and linked those repertoires to cytomegalovirus serostatus. A separate validation cohort of roughly 130 different subjects was used in addition to the roughly 700-subject first cohort. To predict cytomegalovirus infection status, the study brought together high-throughput TCR immunosequencing, statistical association of individual TCRs with disease status, and machine learning. To study patterns of TCR occurrence, a later analysis re-analyzed previously published TCR beta repertoires from under 750 donors and added high-resolution HLA genotyping. Rather than drawing on any new phenotypic data, the later analysis identified candidate immune exposures from TCR beta sequences and the way those sequences occurred across donors. In an earlier analysis of several hundred of the donors, high-throughput TCR beta sequencing was used to judge whether each TCR beta V gene segment behaved as functional or pseudogenic. Donor age, sex, ethnicity and CMV serostatus were compiled alongside the repertoire data. A later genetic analysis took genome-wide SNP genotypes for about three fifths of the 666 donors and used that subset as a discovery cohort. Every discovery cohort repertoire had been produced on one sequencing platform. HLA typing included class I and class II loci at four-digit resolution. Typing coverage differed by locus: A, B, C, DRB1 and DQB1 were typed in roughly 629-630 donors, DQA1 in about 500, DPA1 in 600 to 610, and DPB1 in just under 490. A handful of DR-DQ haplotypes were handled as single units for association and clustering because linkage in the cohort was strong. Across approximately 420 genotyped donors of the cohort, an average of about 250,000 unique TCR beta nucleotide sequences per donor were sequenced, and 15% to 20% of those sequences were non-productive. Results the study describes overall, beyond this receptor: At a false discovery rate of 0.05, a later analysis linked fewer than 20,000 TCR beta sequences to specific HLA alleles. The study listed approximately 160 TCR beta chains as associated with cytomegalovirus. A few of the identified cytomegalovirus-associated TCR beta chains were confirmed in vitro to be specific for cytomegalovirus antigens. In this cohort, only TCR beta chains were sequenced, and detectable features were limited by the absence of alpha or paired-chain data. Sequencing depth was assumed to be roughly uniform across donors in the presence/absence analyses, though that assumption may not hold. In an earlier analysis of roughly 500 of the donors, most TCR beta V segments appeared in productive rearrangements about 87% or about 30% of the time, broadly matching IMGT annotations. Across donors, most TCR sequences were observed very rarely, whereas some public TCRs were present in many individuals. The classifier was reported to diagnose cytomegalovirus status with high specificity and sensitivity in both the original and validation cohorts. The 87-base-pair reads could not distinguish some IMGT-functional V segments, including TRBV6-2 and TRBV6-3, so those segments were excluded. A later genetic analysis associated a missense DCLRE1C variant with V-gene and J-gene trimming of TCR beta chains, and an independent cohort replicated the association. Most CMV-associated TCR beta chains appeared to be HLA-restricted in a later analysis, and the HLA associations seemed to be driven largely by CMV exposure. In a later analysis, TCR association rates were found to vary across HLA loci, with the most associated TCRs seen for DRB1 alleles and the fewest for HLA-C alleles. According to a later analysis, parvovirus B19, influenza, CMV and Epstein-Barr virus appeared linked to several top co-occurrence clusters. The authors suggested that the approach could potentially be generalized to other disease states and immunological phenotypes. Correlated functional status among segregating V segments might reflect linkage disequilibrium, but an unknown experimental factor could not be ruled out. Because HLA typing was missing for some donors at each locus, association tests included only the typed subset. CMV serostatus was the only immune exposure information available for the cohort. In a later analysis, HLA-associated TCR beta chains showed more clonal expansion and lower generation probabilities than non-associated chains that were equally common. When HLA alleles, especially DR and DQ, strongly co-occurred, TCR associations were difficult to assign to individual alleles. In a later genetic analysis, fewer N-insertions in productive TCRs were reported among donors in an Asian-associated ancestry cluster than the roughly 700-donor mean. A further reported finding was that TCR beta sequences accurately predicted the HLA-A and HLA-B alleles for most subjects in the first cohort. A group of highly shared sequence variants was considered likely to be a technical artifact of the sequencing pipeline. Because counts were too low, about 17 rarely observed V segments, including chromosome 9 orphons, were excluded from the earlier analysis of several hundred of the donors.

The cohort comprised several hundred healthy bone marrow donors. At the time of sampling, all cohort members were nominally healthy, though unrecorded immune exposures were likely present. The donor tested CMV seronegative and was one of the 352 seronegative cohort members. A peripheral blood sample was provided by each donor, and peripheral blood mononuclear cells were used for TCR beta sequencing. Genomic DNA was extracted from the blood cell samples with the Qiagen DNeasy Blood Extraction Kit. Taken from cysteine to phenylalanine, the CDR3 has 15 residues. Only the CDR3 portion is preserved as DNA: 45 bases, with reading frame beginning at the first base. The germline V gene provides CDR1 MNHEY and CDR2 SVGAGI. From V the trimming removes 6 bases and from J it removes 7 bases, while the gene matches leave 8 bases of the junction unaccounted for. Library construction relied on the immunoSEQ multiplex PCR assay. A mixture of 60 forward primers for TCR Vbeta segments and 13 reverse primers for TCR Jbeta segments was used in the multiplex PCR. Amplification of the CDR3 region of rearranged TCR beta genes was performed with a multiplex PCR assay on genomic DNA. The amplified TCR beta libraries were sequenced on the Illumina HiSeq System as 87-base-pair reads. Under the source paper's analysis protocol: A later analysis tallied 75 million to 95 million unique TCR beta chains across the roughly 610 repertoires, and about 10 million of those chains were shared by two or more donors. Raw reads were error-corrected and collapsed into unique sequences by a nearest-neighbor algorithm in which closely related sequences were merged to remove PCR and sequencing errors. CDR3 sequences were aligned to IMGT reference sequences to assign V, D and J gene segments. For a sequence to be retained, at least a six-nucleotide match to both a V gene segment and a J gene segment was required. Rearrangements were called productive when the CDR3 lacked stop codons and stayed in frame with V and J; all others were non-productive. Following IMGT convention, CDR3 was defined as the stretch from the second conserved V-encoded cysteine to the conserved J-encoded phenylalanine. Sequences without an unambiguous match to a single V gene segment were excluded from the earlier analysis of 500 to 700 of the donors. In an earlier analysis of approximately 590 of the donors, V segments were called functional above 56.7% productive rearrangements and were called segregating when the between-donor standard deviation exceeded 5%. A statistical classification framework was developed to diagnose cytomegalovirus status using the catalog of TCR beta chain sequences. In a later analysis, TCR nucleotide sequences were compared against IMGT/GENE-DB human TR gene sequences so that V and J genes could be assigned. A later analysis assigned CDR3 sequences and most-parsimonious VDJ recombination scenarios with the TCRdist pipeline. In a later analysis, each TCR beta chain was defined by its CDR3 amino acid sequence together with its V-gene family, and reads lacking a unique V-gene family were excluded. A later analysis removed nearly 600 highly shared, low-generation-probability nucleotide sequences to deal with suspected cross-contamination and a sequencing artifact. In a later analysis, a clonal expansion index for each public chain was calculated from normalized within-repertoire ranks of inferred template counts. A later analysis computed generation probabilities with a VDJ recombination model fitted to out-of-frame rearrangements, and checked the results against IGoR. A later analysis scored TCR-TCR, TCR-HLA and TCR-CMV co-occurrence with hypergeometric tests, applying a repertoire-size bias correction to TCR pairs. False discovery rates were estimated in a later analysis by permuting HLA or CMV assignments 20 times. In a later analysis, co-occurring TCRs were grouped using DBSCAN, and TCRdist sequence similarity was added for clustering within HLA-allele-positive subsets. Repertoires with fewer than 30,000 or more than 120,000 public chains were left out of co-occurrence clustering, as were about 5 repertoires with anomalous nucleotide sharing. TCRdb retrieved this table from immuneACCESS and kept in-frame rearrangements only. Not all clones are present; in checked studies, unresolved V genes account for under half, and no reason is known for the remainder. V, J and clone size were drawn from that table, and D and trimming were deduced from the DNA. The sample data list more than 200,000 clones, and less than 80% of these were observed just once. 0.2% to 0.25% of the sample comes from the top ten.

A remark on this clone: Its antigen remains unidentified. Within one base of it there is no much larger clone, and no base qualities were kept.

The specimen was PBMCs. The clonotype was recovered from a girl aged 2 to 9 in good health and CMV-seronegative. The chain uses TRBV6-5 and TRBJ2-1; TRBD2 fits 11 bases in the junction. The CDR3: CASRKLAGENNEQFF. The nucleotides are TGTGCCAGCAGAAAACTAGCGGGGGAGAATAATGAGCAGTTCTTC.